The sequence of this T cell receptor (beta chain) was determined in a study of T cell changes during pregnancy in multiple sclerosis. CDR1 is SGHAT, CDR2 FQNNGV, per germline. The CDR3 totals 12 residues. V lost 2 bases and J 4 bases, leaving 6 bases between the germline ends. Some clones are missing from TCRdb's copy, which holds only in-frame ones; the method was immunoSEQ multiplex PCR. Of over 8,000 clones listed, 85% to 90% are singletons. V is TRBV11-2 and J is TRBJ2-7, with D possibly matching TRBD2 (5 bases). This receptor was identified in a female donor in good health, enrolled as a control in a pregnancy study. The source material was CD8+ T cells from peripheral blood mononuclear cells, sampled in the first trimester of pregnancy. CDR3 nucleotides: TGTGCCAGCAGCTTACGGGGATACGAGCAGTACTTC. The encoded protein is CASSLRGYEQYF.